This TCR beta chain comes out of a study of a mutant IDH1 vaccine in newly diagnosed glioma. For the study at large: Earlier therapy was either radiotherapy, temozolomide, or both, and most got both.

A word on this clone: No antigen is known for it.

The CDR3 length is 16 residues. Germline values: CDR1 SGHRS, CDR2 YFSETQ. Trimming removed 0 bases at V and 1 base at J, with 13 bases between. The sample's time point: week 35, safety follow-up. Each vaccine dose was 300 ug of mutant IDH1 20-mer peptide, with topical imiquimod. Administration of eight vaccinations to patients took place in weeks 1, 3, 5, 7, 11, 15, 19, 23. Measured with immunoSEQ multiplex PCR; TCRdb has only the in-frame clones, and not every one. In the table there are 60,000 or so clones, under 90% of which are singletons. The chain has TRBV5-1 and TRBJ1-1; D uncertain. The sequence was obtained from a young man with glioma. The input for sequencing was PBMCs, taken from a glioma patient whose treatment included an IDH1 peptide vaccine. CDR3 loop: CASSLGDLTANTEAFF. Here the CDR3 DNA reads TGCGCCAGCAGCTTGGGGGATTTAACAGCGAACACTGAAGCTTTCTTT.